What follows are 8 T cell receptor beta chains derived from one specimen sequenced in a study of CD8+ T cells in alopecia areata. Cells that came from pooled cutaneous lymph nodes were sorted using CD4, CD8alpha, NKG2D, NKG2ACE and other markers. RNA extraction was followed by reverse transcription into cDNA, which acted as the sequencing template. Here immunoSEQ multiplex PCR was the method, and the copy in TCRdb shows in-frame clones only, minus some. There are about 300,000 clones in the sample, none observed a single time. The sequenced sample was CD4+ T cells sorted from a lymph node. All receptors come from a C3H/HeJ mouse with alopecia areata. The mice in this strain carry MHC haplotype H2-k.

The sample holds many counts of this clone. Genes and germline come from the mouse. The CDR3 goes on 4 residues after the read ends, and that part is filled in from the germline J gene. Additional DNA sequences in this sample encode the identical CDR3. The chain links TRBV17 to TRBJ2-2; 10 positions match TRBD2. Germline CDR1 reads MNHDT; CDR2 reads YYDKIL. V was pared by 4 bases and J by 2 bases, with 1 base of the junction left unmatched. CDR3 size: 15 residues. The CDR3 here is CASSIWGGNTGQLYF. The DNA read from the CDR3 is TGTGCTAGCAGTATCTGGGGGGGCAACACCGGG.

This clone was seen a few times. Genes and germline come from the mouse. The read comes to an end 4 residues before the CDR3 does, leaving the germline J gene to fill in the end. This sequence joins TRBV19 and TRBJ2-1; unclear D gene. This CDR3 is built from 14 residues. V lost 3 bases, J lost 0 bases, and 7 bases lay in between. Germline V gene lookup returns CDR1 FNHDT and CDR2 SITEND (reference sequence). CDR3 DNA (partial): TGTGCCAGCAGTAAGACAAATAACTATGCT. As protein: CASSKTNNYA. The whole CDR3 sequence is CASSKTNNYAEQFF. The complete variable domain, with remaining parts taken from reference TRBV19 and TRBJ2-1, reads GGIITQTPKFLIGQEGQKLTLKCQQNFNHDTMYWYRQDSGKGLRLIYYSITENDLQKGDLSEGYDASREKKSSFSLTVTSAQKNEMAVFLCASSKTNNYAEQFFGPGTRLTVL.

In this sample, this clone turned up many times. Mouse gene names apply. Read data end 4 residues before the CDR3 end; the end is taken from the germline J gene. This chain links TRBV12-1 with TRBJ1-2, with 7 bases lining up with TRBD1. Germline-derived CDR1 and CDR2 are SGHSN and HYEKVE. V was pared by 0 bases and J by 0 bases, with 6 bases of the junction left unmatched. This CDR3 has 16 residues. The sequenced part of the CDR3 DNA is TGTGCCAGCTCTCTCGCCCCCGGGACAGCAAACTCC. It yields the protein CASSLAPGTANS. The CDR3 reads in full as CASSLAPGTANSDYTF. Full variable domain (outside the CDR3, taken from reference TRBV12-1 and TRBJ1-2): DSGVVQSPRHIIKEKGGRSVLTCIPISGHSNVVWYQQTLGKELKFLIQHYEKVERDKGFLPSRFSVQQFDDYHSEMNMSALELEDSAMYFCASSLAPGTANSDYTFGSGTRLLVI.

This clone showed up just a few times. These gene names are mouse names. The CDR3 end is not reached by the read, which stops 4 residues before it; the germline J gene fills it in. The genes are TRBV13-3 and TRBJ2-1, with D uncertain. Germline CDR1 NNHDY, CDR2 SYVADS. V shed 3 bases and J shed 1 base, with 8 bases lying between them. The CDR3 runs to 14 residues. The CDR3 sequence is CASSGRHNYAEQFF. The covered CDR3 bases are TGTGCCAGCAGTGGGAGACACAACTATGCT.

As regards this clone: Genes and germline come from the mouse. From the germline J gene comes the end of the CDR3, since the read stops 4 residues before it. This chain joins TRBV5 and TRBJ2-2; a weak D match, TRBD1 (5 bases). Germline CDR1 and CDR2: LGHNA and YNLKQL (reference sequence). The CDR3 covers 16 residues. Trimming removed 1 base at V and 0 bases at J, with 9 bases between. CDR3 residues: CASSQGRTTNTGQLYF. CDR3 DNA (partial): TGTGCCAGCAGCCAAGGTCGGACAACAAACACCGGG.

This clone was found a few times. Genes and germline come from the mouse. Read sequence stops 4 residues before the CDR3 end, and the germline J gene provides the missing end. V usage is TRBV1 and J usage is TRBJ2-3, with 10 bases that match TRBD1. V lost 2 bases to trimming and J lost 2 bases; unmatched junction nucleotides: 4. CDR3 length: 16 residues. In germline, CDR1 is NSQYPW, CDR2 LRSPGD (reference sequence). CDR3 sequence reads: CTCSAPGQGTAETLYF. CDR3 bases read: TGCACCTGCAGTGCACCGGGACAGGGGACTGCAGAA.

In the case of this clone: Germline and genes here are mouse. The read terminates 4 residues ahead of where the CDR3 ends, so the germline J gene completes it. The chain combines TRBV5 with TRBJ2-2; 12 bases fit TRBD2. The CDR3 extends over 17 amino acids. Losses at the gene ends were 4 bases for V and 3 bases for J; bases not matched to a gene: 6. The germline V gene encodes CDR1 LGHNA and CDR2 YNLKQL (reference sequence). The CDR3 DNA, read in part, is TGTGCCAGCAGCCTCCTGACTGGGGGGGCGGACACCGGG. This translates into CASSLLTGGADTG. From start to end, the CDR3 is CASSLLTGGADTGQLYF.

This clone was counted a few times. Genes here carry mouse names. CDR3 DNA, as far as it was read: TGTGCCAGCAGAGATCCCCGGGGGGGCCGGGCT. This gives the protein CASRDPRGGRA. The CDR3 reads in full as CASRDPRGGRAEQFF. The chain uses TRBV13-1 and TRBJ2-1; TRBD2 agrees at 8 bases. The read falls 4 residues short of the CDR3 end, and the missing part is taken from the germline J gene. CDR1 and CDR2 from the germline V gene are NSHNY and SYGAGN. The CDR3 runs to 15 residues.